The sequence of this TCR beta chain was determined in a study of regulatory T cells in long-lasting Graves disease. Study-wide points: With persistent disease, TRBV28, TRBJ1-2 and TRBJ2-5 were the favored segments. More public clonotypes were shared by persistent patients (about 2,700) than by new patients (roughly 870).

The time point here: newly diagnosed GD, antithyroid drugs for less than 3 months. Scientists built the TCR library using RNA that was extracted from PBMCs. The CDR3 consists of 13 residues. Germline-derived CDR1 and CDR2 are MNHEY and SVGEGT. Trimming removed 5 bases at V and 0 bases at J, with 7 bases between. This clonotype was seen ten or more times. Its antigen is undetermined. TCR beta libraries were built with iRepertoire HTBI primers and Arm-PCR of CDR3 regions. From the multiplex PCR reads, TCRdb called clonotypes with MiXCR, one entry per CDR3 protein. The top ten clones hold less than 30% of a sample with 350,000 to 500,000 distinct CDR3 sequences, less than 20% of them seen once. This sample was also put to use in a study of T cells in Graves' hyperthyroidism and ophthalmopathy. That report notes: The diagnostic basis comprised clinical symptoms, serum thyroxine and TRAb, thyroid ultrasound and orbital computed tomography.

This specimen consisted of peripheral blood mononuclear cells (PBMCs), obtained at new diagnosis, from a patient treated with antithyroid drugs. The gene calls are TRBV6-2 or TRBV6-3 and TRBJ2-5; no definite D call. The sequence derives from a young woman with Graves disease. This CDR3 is CASSGLNQETQYF. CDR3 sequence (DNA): TGTGCCAGCAGTGGGCTTAACCAAGAGACCCAGTACTTC.